These 15 T cell receptor beta chains were sequenced from one sample in a study of T-cell reconstitution after alpha-beta-depleted transplantation in children. Molecular barcoding with unique molecular identifiers was used for the TCRbeta library. TCRdb re-called the PCR reads with MiXCR, one entry per CDR3 protein. The sample has hundreds of thousands of distinct CDR3 sequences, about an eighth seen once. Sequenced here: PBMCs, sampled before TCRalphabeta/CD19-depleted stem cell transplant. These receptors were taken from a girl aged 2 to 10 with congenital amegakaryocytic thrombocytopenia, due to receive a stem cell transplant.

Points on this clonotype: A much larger clone differs from this one at a single base, so this may be a read error. The chain couples TRBV5-6 to TRBJ2-3; possible D gene TRBD2, 5 bases. With 1 base removed from V and 4 bases from J, the gap between germline ends came to 16 bases. CDR3 length: 16 amino acids. CDR1 SGHDT and CDR2 YYEEEE come from the germline V gene. CDR3 residues: CASSLMEAISPDTQYF. The DNA of the CDR3 is TGTGCCAGCAGCTTGATGGAGGCGATCAGTCCAGATACGCAGTATTTT.

The chain is built from TRBV29-1 and TRBJ2-7; TRBD2 aligns across 11 bases. This CDR3 has 13 amino acids. J gave up 5 bases and V 4 bases, and 4 bases lay outside the gene matches. Germline CDR1 is SQVTM and CDR2 is ANQGSEA. CDR3 sequence (DNA): TGCAGCGTTGTAGCTAGCGGGAGGAACGAGCAGTACTTC. Residues: CSVVASGRNEQYF.

This clonotype has at least ten counts. The chain uses TRBV27 and TRBJ2-2; D possibly corresponds to TRBD2 (6 bases). The ends were cut back, 7 bases at V and 6 bases at J, with 15 bases in the middle. The CDR3 covers 14 residues. Germline V lookup: CDR1 MNHEY, CDR2 SMNVEV (reference sequence). The CDR3 reads CASMGWERAGELFF. CDR3 coding DNA: TGTGCCAGCATGGGGTGGGAGCGGGCCGGGGAGCTGTTTTTT.

As concerns this clonotype: Since a much larger clone is just one base distant, this may be a read error. The V gene is TRBV20-1, the J gene TRBJ1-4, with 10 bases aligning to TRBD1. Trimming removed 6 bases from V and 7 bases from J; junction bases left unmatched: 8. Germline assignment: CDR1 DFQATT and CDR2 SNEGSKA (reference sequence). The CDR3 has 14 amino acids. The CDR3 bases are TGCAGTGCCCCCATTGGGACAGGGGCTGAAAAACTGTTTTTT. This gives the protein CSAPIGTGAEKLFF.

This clonotype was seen a few times. The chain couples TRBV20-1 to TRBJ2-7, with D unresolved. V was clipped by 2 bases and J by 2 bases, with 7 bases between them. Germline CDR1 reads DFQATT; CDR2 reads SNEGSKA (reference sequence). CDR3 length: 12 residues. The CDR3 bases are TGCAGTGCTAGACCCCAAACCTACGAGCAGTACTTC. Its translation is CSARPQTYEQYF.

The chain joins TRBV11-2 to TRBJ2-1, with 13 positions matching TRBD2. The CDR3 covers 18 residues. Germline V lookup: CDR1 SGHAT, CDR2 FQNNGV. Losses at the gene ends were 5 bases for V and 0 bases for J; bases not matched to a gene: 7. CDR3 in amino acids: CASSQLLAGGNSYNEQFF. CDR3 DNA: TGTGCCAGCAGCCAACTACTAGCGGGAGGGAACTCCTACAATGAGCAGTTCTTC.

This clonotype showed up many times. The chain has TRBV20-1 and TRBJ1-1, with a tentative D call TRBD1 (5 bases). The CDR3 contains 13 residues. CDR1 is DFQATT, CDR2 SNEGSKA, per germline (reference sequence). The ends were cut back, 5 bases at V and 4 bases at J, with 14 bases in the middle. CDR3 sequence (DNA): TGCAGTGCTCGGGACCATCGTGGCACTGAAGCTTTCTTT. This gives the protein CSARDHRGTEAFF.

The chain recombines TRBV10-3 with TRBJ2-7; D is possibly TRBD1 or TRBD2 (5 bases each). V was cut by 10 bases and J by 2 bases, with 18 bases left in between. The CDR3 covers 14 residues. Per the germline V gene, CDR1 is ENHRY and CDR2 is SYGVKD. The CDR3 loop is CATHPRGAAYEQYF. CDR3 coding DNA: TGTGCCACCCACCCAAGGGGAGCCGCCTACGAGCAGTACTTC.

A few counts support this clonotype. This chain's CDR3 is CASSQLTAETYEQYF. The CDR3 DNA sequence: TGCGCCAGCAGCCAACTCACAGCCGAAACCTACGAGCAGTACTTC. J is TRBJ2-7 and V is TRBV4-1; D not resolved. The germline V and J ends were trimmed by 2 bases and 2 bases, with 13 bases remaining between them. This CDR3 spans 15 amino acids. Germline-derived CDR1 and CDR2 are MGHRA and YSYEKL.

This clonotype was found many times. V and J are TRBV7-8 and TRBJ1-1; D is unresolved. Trimming removed 1 base from V and 0 bases from J, with 15 bases in between. The germline CDR1 and CDR2 sequences are SGHVS and FQNEAQ. The CDR3 spans 17 residues. This chain's CDR3 is CASSLVAGFVMNTEAFF. CDR3 bases: TGTGCCAGCAGCTTAGTAGCTGGCTTTGTAATGAACACTGAAGCTTTCTTT.

The rearrangement joins TRBV12-3 or TRBV12-4 to TRBJ2-7; 9 nucleotides line up with TRBD2. This CDR3 is built from 14 residues. Trimming removed 6 bases from V and 2 bases from J; junction bases left unmatched: 5. The CDR3 sequence is CASSTGLAPYEQYF. The CDR3 DNA reads as TGTGCCAGCAGCACGGGACTAGCCCCCTACGAGCAGTACTTC.

This clonotype was picked up many times. The chain is built from TRBV4-1 and TRBJ1-2; perhaps TRBD1 as D (5 bases). The CDR3 loop spans 19 amino acids. Germline CDR1 MGHRA, CDR2 YSYEKL. V lost 4 bases to trimming and J lost 2 bases, with 26 bases between them. DNA of the CDR3: TGCGCCAGCAGCCTGTGGGACTTTGCTACTGAGGCCTTCAACTATGGCTACACCTTC. This sequence encodes CASSLWDFATEAFNYGYTF.

This clonotype has ten or more counts. The chain joins TRBV20-1 to TRBJ1-3; 7 nucleotides match TRBD1. Trimming took 5 bases from V and 3 from J; bases not matched to a gene: 7. The CDR3 sequence is 14 residues long. Germline loops: CDR1 DFQATT, CDR2 SNEGSKA (reference sequence). In nucleotides, the CDR3 is TGCAGTGCTGCAGACAGGGACGGTGGAAACACCATATATTTT. It translates to CSAADRDGGNTIYF.

This clonotype was seen repeatedly, ten times or more. This chain uses TRBV9 with TRBJ2-1, with D maybe TRBD2 (6 bases). Germline values: CDR1 SGDLS, CDR2 YYNGEE. V was trimmed by 4 bases and J by 4 bases, leaving 12 bases between them. The CDR3 totals 14 residues. The CDR3 here is CASSPRREYNEQFF. In DNA form, the CDR3 reads TGTGCCAGCAGCCCCAGGAGGGAATACAATGAGCAGTTCTTC. The whole variable domain, filled in from reference TRBV9 and TRBJ2-1, reads DSGVTQTPKHLITATGQRVTLRCSPRSGDLSVYWYQQSLDQGLQFLIQYYNGEERAKGNILERFSAQQFPDLHSELNLSSLELGDSALYFCASSPRREYNEQFFGPGTRLTVL.

This clonotype came up a few times. The chain employs TRBV7-2 and TRBJ2-5, with D tentatively TRBD1 (5 bases). Germline V gene data show CDR1 as SGHTA and CDR2 as FQGNSA. This CDR3 is 14 amino acids long. Trimming removed 3 bases from V and 5 bases from J, with 13 bases in between. The CDR3 region is CASSLSAGMETQYF. In DNA form, the CDR3 reads TGTGCCAGCAGCTTGTCGGCAGGGATGGAGACCCAGTACTTC.